The 26 T cell receptor beta chains below come from one sample, sequenced in a study of lymphopenia after photon versus proton radiotherapy (dated by TCRdb to about 2019). Library preparation used the immunoSEQ multiplex PCR assay. Sourced from immuneACCESS, this table was stored by TCRdb with only in-frame sequences that have V and J called. A share of the clones is absent; for the studies checked, an unresolved V gene accounts for under half, and the remainder has no known explanation. Within this sample are tens of thousands of clones, with 87% of them counted one time only. Jointly, the top ten make up approximately 10% of the sample. The sequences come from peripheral blood, collected from a patient treated with proton-based radiotherapy. The receptors were sampled from a man at least 80 years old with esophageal cancer.

The chain links TRBV18 to TRBJ1-1; possibly TRBD1 for D (5 bases). The V gene lost 5 bases and the J gene lost 5 bases, with 18 bases spanning the gap. Looked up from germline, CDR1 is KGHSH and CDR2 is LQKENI. The CDR3 runs to 15 residues. The CDR3 coding sequence is TGTGCCAGCTCAGAGGTCAGGGAGGTCGGGACTGAAGCTTTCTTT. It specifies CASSEVREVGTEAFF.

The rearrangement uses TRBV5-1 and TRBJ2-7, with 8 bases aligning to TRBD1. CDR1 is SGHRS, CDR2 YFSETQ, per germline. This CDR3 spans 16 amino acids. Trimming took 0 bases from V and 6 from J; bases not matched to a gene: 11. This chain's CDR3 is CASSLDPGGGFSEQYF. The CDR3 nucleotides are TGCGCCAGCAGCTTGGATCCAGGGGGCGGGTTTAGCGAGCAGTACTTC.

V is TRBV9 and J is TRBJ1-5, with TRBD1 matching over 9 bases. The CDR3 has 14 residues. V gave up 3 bases and J gave up 8 bases; unmatched junction bases: 6. CDR1 is SGDLS and CDR2 is YYNGEE in the germline V gene. This chain's CDR3 is CASSAHRGPEPQHF. The CDR3 DNA reads as TGTGCCAGCAGCGCCCACAGGGGGCCGGAGCCCCAGCATTTT.

V is TRBV6-5 and J is TRBJ1-2; D may be TRBD1 (6 bases). Trimming cost V 2 bases and J 6 bases, with 16 bases left between them. CDR1 and CDR2 from the germline V gene are MNHEY and SVGAGI. CDR3 length: 15 amino acids. Here the CDR3 reads CASSYISISGDGYTF. In DNA form, the CDR3 reads TGTGCCAGCAGTTACATCTCTATCTCAGGGGATGGCTACACCTTC.

This chain connects TRBV5-8 to TRBJ2-2, with 12 positions matching TRBD2. Germline CDR1 and CDR2: SGHTS and YDEGEE. This CDR3 has 17 residues. The J segment lost 3 bases and the V segment lost 4 bases, leaving 7 bases of the junction unmatched. CDR3 loop: CASSRPLAGGDTGELFF. The CDR3 coding sequence is TGTGCCAGCAGCCGTCCCCTAGCGGGAGGGGACACCGGGGAGCTGTTTTTT.

The rearrangement uses TRBV6-5 and TRBJ1-2; TRBD1 might be the D (6 bases). The CDR3 has 13 residues. Germline lookup yields CDR1 MNHEY and CDR2 SVGAGI. The germline V and J ends were trimmed by 7 bases and 8 bases, with 17 bases remaining between them. The chain's CDR3 is CASTNRALGGYTF. The CDR3 DNA sequence: TGTGCCAGCACCAACAGGGCCCTGGGGGGCTACACCTTC.

The V call is TRBV5-1, the J call TRBJ1-5; 8 nucleotides agree with TRBD1. Germline-derived CDR1 and CDR2 are SGHRS and YFSETQ. The CDR3 is made up of 14 amino acids. The V and J ends lost 3 bases and 7 bases, in that order; junction bases with no gene match: 6. Here the CDR3 DNA reads TGCGCCAGCAGCTACGGACAGGGTGGACAGCCCCAGCATTTT. This translates into CASSYGQGGQPQHF.

The gene calls are TRBV9 and TRBJ2-5, with D uncertain. Trimming stripped 0 bases from V and 4 bases from J, with 13 bases between. This CDR3 is 15 amino acids long. Germline V gene lookup returns CDR1 SGDLS and CDR2 YYNGEE. CDR3 sequence: CASSVGFGIGETQYF. The DNA for the CDR3 is TGTGCCAGCAGCGTAGGTTTTGGGATTGGAGAGACCCAGTACTTC.

The chain links TRBV19 to TRBJ1-2; possible D gene TRBD1, 5 bases. CDR3 length: 13 amino acids. Trimming pared 3 bases from V and 6 bases from J, leaving 11 bases between. The V gene's germline CDR1 is LNHDA and CDR2 SQIVND (reference sequence). Here the CDR3 reads CASSIGGINGYTF. The CDR3 DNA reads as TGTGCCAGTAGTATCGGGGGAATAAATGGCTACACCTTC.

The J gene is TRBJ2-7, the V gene TRBV7-9; D not resolved. Trimming cost V 1 base and J 2 bases, with 9 bases left between them. This CDR3 spans 14 amino acids. From germline, CDR1 is SEHNR and CDR2 FQNEAQ (reference sequence). In nucleotides, the CDR3 is TGTGCCAGCAGCTTAGGTGGGGTAGCCTACGAGCAGTACTTC. Translating gives CASSLGGVAYEQYF.

This clone has just one count. The chain uses TRBV18 and TRBJ1-2, with D tentatively TRBD1 (5 bases). V was trimmed by 0 bases and J by 8 bases, leaving 19 bases between them. Germline CDR1 is KGHSH and CDR2 is LQKENI. The CDR3 consists of 16 residues. The CDR3 here is CASSPPLDTSLFGYTF. CDR3 DNA sequence: TGTGCCAGCTCACCACCCCTGGACACTTCTCTATTCGGCTACACCTTC. The full variable domain, its missing parts supplied by reference TRBV18 and TRBJ1-2, is NAGVMQNPRHLVRRRGQEARLRCSPMKGHSHVYWYRQLPEEGLKFMVYLQKENIIDESGMPKERFSAEFPKEGPSILRIQQVVRGDSAAYFCASSPPLDTSLFGYTFGSGTRLTVV.

The CDR3 region is CASSDQQGFVAGELFF. The CDR3 DNA reads TGTGCCAGCAGTGATCAACAGGGGTTTGTGGCCGGGGAGCTGTTTTTT. The chain combines TRBV6-1 with TRBJ2-2; 7 bases align to TRBD1. The ends lost 3 bases at V and 6 bases at J; junction bases unmatched: 10. CDR1 and CDR2 from the germline V gene are MNHNS and SASEGT. CDR3 length: 16 residues.

This clone was detected only a few times. The chain links TRBV2 to TRBJ1-1; D might be TRBD1 (5 bases). The V gene lost 8 bases and the J gene lost 0 bases, with 13 bases spanning the gap. Germline CDR1 reads SNHLY; CDR2 reads FYNNEI. The CDR3 contains 14 residues. CDR3 residues: CASGRQLMNTEAFF. The CDR3 nucleotides read TGTGCCAGCGGTAGACAGCTAATGAACACTGAAGCTTTCTTT.

The gene calls are TRBV25-1 and TRBJ2-1, with TRBD1 identical over 9 bases. The CDR3 totals 17 residues. Germline assignment: CDR1 MGHDK and CDR2 SYGVNS. V lost 5 bases to trimming and J lost 0 bases; unmatched junction nucleotides: 8. Here the CDR3 reads CASSSRTGASSYNEQFF. The DNA of the CDR3 is TGTGCCAGCAGTTCCCGGACAGGGGCTAGCTCCTACAATGAGCAGTTCTTC.

For this clone: This CDR3 is also generated by other DNA sequences in the sample. The V and J genes are TRBV4-3 and TRBJ2-7; 7 nucleotides align to TRBD1. Germline V gives CDR1 LGHNA, CDR2 YSLEER. V trimming: 1 base; J trimming: 3 bases; junction bases outside the gene matches: 6. This CDR3 is built from 15 residues. CDR3 bases: TGCGCCAGCAGCCAAGGAGTACAGGGGCTCTACGAGCAGTACTTC. The encoded protein is CASSQGVQGLYEQYF.

V gene TRBV7-8 combines with J gene TRBJ2-7, with D uncertain. Trimming pared 5 bases from V and 2 bases from J, leaving 16 bases between. There are 15 residues in the CDR3. Germline V gene sequence: CDR1 SGHVS, CDR2 FQNEAQ. The CDR3 nucleotides are TGTGCCAGCAGCGTCCTTCCCGGCCCCGCCTACGAGCAGTACTTC. Translating it yields CASSVLPGPAYEQYF.

This clone was seen a handful of times. J is TRBJ1-1 and V is TRBV7-3; unclear D gene. The germline CDR1 and CDR2 sequences are SGHTA and FQGTGA. V lost 5 bases to trimming and J lost 2 bases, with 12 bases between them. The length of the CDR3 is 14 residues. The CDR3 is CASSIDPYNTEAFF. For the CDR3, the DNA is TGTGCCAGCAGCATCGATCCCTATAACACTGAAGCTTTCTTT.

The rearrangement uses TRBV6-5 and TRBJ1-3; 7 nucleotides line up with TRBD1. This CDR3 has 15 amino acids. J lost 3 bases, V lost 4 bases, and 6 bases had no gene match. CDR1 and CDR2 (germline): MNHEY, SVGAGI. The DNA for the CDR3 is TGTGCCAGCAGTTCCCAACAGGGGTTTGGAAACACCATATATTTT. Residues: CASSSQQGFGNTIYF.

The chain employs TRBV11-3 and TRBJ2-7; the match to TRBD2 covers 11 bases. The V segment lost 0 bases and the J segment 2 bases; nucleotides outside the gene matches: 9. Germline CDR1 SGHNT, CDR2 YENEEA. The CDR3 sequence is 18 residues long. This CDR3 is CASSLERFGTSGTYEQYF. The CDR3 nucleotides are TGTGCCAGCAGCTTAGAAAGGTTTGGGACTAGCGGAACCTACGAGCAGTACTTC.

The chain links TRBV5-1 to TRBJ2-1; 9 nucleotides line up with TRBD2. The CDR3 contains 15 residues. Germline CDR1 and CDR2: SGHRS and YFSETQ. V gave up 2 bases and J gave up 5 bases; unmatched junction bases: 5. CDR3 bases: TGCGCCAGCAGCTTTCGGCTAGCGGGAAACAATGAGCAGTTCTTC. Translated: CASSFRLAGNNEQFF. The variable domain in full, completed from reference TRBV5-1 and TRBJ2-1, reads KAGVTQTPRYLIKTRGQQVTLSCSPISGHRSVSWYQQTPGQGLQFLFEYFSETQRNKGNFPGRFSGRQFSNSRSEMNVSTLELGDSALYLCASSFRLAGNNEQFFGPGTRLTVL.

This clone appeared a single time. The V call is TRBV7-9, the J call TRBJ2-7; TRBD1 might be the D (5 bases). Germline values: CDR1 SEHNR, CDR2 FQNEAQ (reference sequence). The CDR3 length is 15 residues. V was trimmed by 5 bases and J by 2 bases, leaving 16 bases between them. CDR3 sequence reads: CASSQDEQGPYEQYF. The DNA of the CDR3 is TGTGCCAGCAGCCAAGATGAGCAGGGTCCCTACGAGCAGTACTTC.

This clone was seen only a few times. The CDR3 DNA follows: TGTGCCAGCAGCCCCCCCTTAGGCGGGTCGGGTGGCTACACCTTC. It yields the protein CASSPPLGGSGGYTF. V and J are TRBV5-5 and TRBJ1-2, with D uncertain. In germline, CDR1 is SGHKS, CDR2 YYEKEE (reference sequence). There are 15 residues in the CDR3. V was shortened by 4 bases and J by 7 bases, with 20 bases between the two germline ends.

With regard to this clone: This specimen includes other DNA sequences encoding the same CDR3. The rearrangement joins TRBV13 to TRBJ1-2; D unclear. The CDR3 consists of 15 residues. The V end lost 2 bases, the J end lost 5 bases, and 15 bases lay between the germline ends. Germline CDR1 reads PRHDT; CDR2 reads FYEKMQ (reference sequence). Written as DNA, the CDR3 is TGTGCCAGCAGCTTAAGCGGAGTAGGGTCATATGGCTACACCTTC. Translation gives CASSLSGVGSYGYTF.

V gene TRBV9 combines with J gene TRBJ2-1, with TRBD1 as a possible D gene (6 bases). The germline V and J ends were trimmed by 3 bases and 9 bases, with 19 bases remaining between them. Germline loops: CDR1 SGDLS, CDR2 YYNGEE. The length of the CDR3 is 15 residues. The CDR3 loop is CASSDYRGSTSEQFF. For the CDR3, the DNA is TGTGCCAGCAGCGACTATAGGGGGAGTACTAGTGAGCAGTTCTTC.

V is TRBV29-1 and J is TRBJ1-5, with unresolved D. Trimming pared 4 bases from V and 3 bases from J, leaving 10 bases between. The V gene's germline CDR1 is SQVTM and CDR2 ANQGSEA. CDR3 size: 13 residues. The CDR3 reads CSVGETLNQPQHF. Written as DNA, the CDR3 is TGCAGCGTTGGGGAGACCCTCAATCAGCCCCAGCATTTT.

V is TRBV6-5 and J is TRBJ1-1, with TRBD1 matching over 8 bases. The CDR3 sequence is 13 residues long. After removal of 5 bases from V and 10 bases from J, the junction contained 9 bases not matched to a gene. CDR1 MNHEY and CDR2 SVGAGI come from the germline V gene. The CDR3 loop is CASSHPTGEAAFF. The CDR3 bases are TGTGCCAGCAGTCACCCGACAGGGGAGGCAGCTTTCTTT.